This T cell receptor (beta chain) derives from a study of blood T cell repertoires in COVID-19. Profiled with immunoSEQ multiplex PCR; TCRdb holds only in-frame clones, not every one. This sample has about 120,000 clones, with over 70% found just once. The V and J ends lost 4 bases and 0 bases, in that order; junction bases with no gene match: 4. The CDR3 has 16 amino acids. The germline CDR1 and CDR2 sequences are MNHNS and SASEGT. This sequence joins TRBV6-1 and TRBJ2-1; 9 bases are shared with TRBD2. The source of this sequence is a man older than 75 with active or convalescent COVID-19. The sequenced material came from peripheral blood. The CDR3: CASSGGRGGSYNEQFF. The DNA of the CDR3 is TGTGCCAGCAGTGGCGGGCGGGGGGGCTCCTACAATGAGCAGTTCTTC.